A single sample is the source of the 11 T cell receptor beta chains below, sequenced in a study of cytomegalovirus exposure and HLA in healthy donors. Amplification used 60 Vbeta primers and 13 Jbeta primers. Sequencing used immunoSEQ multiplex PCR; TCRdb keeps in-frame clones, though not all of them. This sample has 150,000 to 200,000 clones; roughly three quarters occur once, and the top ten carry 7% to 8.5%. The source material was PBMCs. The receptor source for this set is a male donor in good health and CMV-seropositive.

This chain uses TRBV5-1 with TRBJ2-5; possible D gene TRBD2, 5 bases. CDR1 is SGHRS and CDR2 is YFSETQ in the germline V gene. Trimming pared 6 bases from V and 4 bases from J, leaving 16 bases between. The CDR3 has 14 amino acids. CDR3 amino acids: CASKVPSGGETQYF. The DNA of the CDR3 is TGCGCCAGCAAGGTACCTAGTGGAGGAGAGACCCAGTACTTC.

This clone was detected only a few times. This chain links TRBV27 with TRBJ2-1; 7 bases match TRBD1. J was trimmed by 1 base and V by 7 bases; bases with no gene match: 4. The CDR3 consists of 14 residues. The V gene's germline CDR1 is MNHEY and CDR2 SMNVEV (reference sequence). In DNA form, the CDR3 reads TGTGCCAGCAATATACAGGGGTCCTACAATGAGCAGTTCTTC. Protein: CASNIQGSYNEQFF.

The CDR3: CASSHVGMRTEAFF. The CDR3 DNA reads TGCGCCAGCAGCCACGTCGGAATGAGGACTGAAGCTTTCTTT. This rearrangement joins TRBV4-1 to TRBJ1-1, with D unclear. V was trimmed by 3 bases and J by 5 bases, leaving 13 bases between them. This CDR3 is 14 amino acids long. The germline V gene has CDR1 MGHRA and CDR2 YSYEKL.

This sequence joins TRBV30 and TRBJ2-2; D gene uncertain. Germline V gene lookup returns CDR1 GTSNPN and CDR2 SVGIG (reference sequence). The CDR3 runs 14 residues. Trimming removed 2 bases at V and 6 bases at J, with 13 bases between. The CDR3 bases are TGTGCCTGGAGTCAACGTCGGGTTGCCGGGGAGCTGTTTTTT. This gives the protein CAWSQRRVAGELFF.

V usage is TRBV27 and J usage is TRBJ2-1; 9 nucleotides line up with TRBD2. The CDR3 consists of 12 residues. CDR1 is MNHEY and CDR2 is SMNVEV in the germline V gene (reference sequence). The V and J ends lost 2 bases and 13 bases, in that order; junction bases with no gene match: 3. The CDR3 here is CASSLGGGGQFF. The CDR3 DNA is TGTGCCAGCAGTTTAGGCGGGGGGGGACAGTTCTTC.

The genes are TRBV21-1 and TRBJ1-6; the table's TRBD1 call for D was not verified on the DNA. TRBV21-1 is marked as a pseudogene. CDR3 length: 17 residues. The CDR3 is CASSHRDRGRRESPLHF. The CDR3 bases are TGTGCCAGCAGCCATCGGGACAGGGGTCGAAGGGAGTCACCCCTCCACTTT.

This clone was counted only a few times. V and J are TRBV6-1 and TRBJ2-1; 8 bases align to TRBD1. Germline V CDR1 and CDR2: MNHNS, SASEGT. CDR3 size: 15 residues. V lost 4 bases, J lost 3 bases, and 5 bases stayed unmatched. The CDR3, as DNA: TGTGCCAGCAGTGCCGGGACAGGAGTCTACAATGAGCAGTTCTTC. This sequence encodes CASSAGTGVYNEQFF.

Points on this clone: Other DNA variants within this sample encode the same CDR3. The CDR3 loop reads CASSYLYEQYF. CDR3 coding DNA: TGTGCCAGCAGTTACTTATACGAGCAGTACTTC. V is TRBV6-6 and J is TRBJ2-7; D is undetermined. This CDR3 is 11 amino acids long. Per germline, CDR1 MNHNY and CDR2 SVGAGI (reference sequence). Trimming took off 1 base at V and 4 bases at J, with 2 bases between the two ends.

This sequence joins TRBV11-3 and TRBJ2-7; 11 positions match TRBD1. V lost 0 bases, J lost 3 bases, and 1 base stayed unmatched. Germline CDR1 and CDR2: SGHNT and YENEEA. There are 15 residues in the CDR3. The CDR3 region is CASSLEGQGDYEQYF. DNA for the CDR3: TGTGCCAGCAGCTTAGAGGGACAGGGGGACTACGAGCAGTACTTC. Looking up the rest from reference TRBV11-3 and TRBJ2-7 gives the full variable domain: EAGVVQSPRYKIIEKKQPVAFWCNPISGHNTLYWYLQNLGQGPELLIRYENEEAVDDSQLPKDRFSAERLKGVDSTLKIQPAELGDSAVYLCASSLEGQGDYEQYFGPGTRLTVT.

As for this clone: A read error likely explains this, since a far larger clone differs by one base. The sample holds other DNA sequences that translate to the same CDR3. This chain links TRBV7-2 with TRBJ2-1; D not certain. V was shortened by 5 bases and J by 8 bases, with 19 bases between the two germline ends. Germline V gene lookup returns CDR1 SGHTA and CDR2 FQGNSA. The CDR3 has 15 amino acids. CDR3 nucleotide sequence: TGTGCCAGCAGCCAAGATGGTCTCCGGTATGATGAGCAGTTCTTC. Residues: CASSQDGLRYDEQFF.

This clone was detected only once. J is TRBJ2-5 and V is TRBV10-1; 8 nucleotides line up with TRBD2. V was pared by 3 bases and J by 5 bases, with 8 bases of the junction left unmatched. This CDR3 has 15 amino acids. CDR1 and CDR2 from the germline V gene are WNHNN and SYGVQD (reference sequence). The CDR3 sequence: CASSDSITSGETQYF. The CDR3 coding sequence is TGCGCCAGCAGTGACTCCATTACTAGCGGTGAGACCCAGTACTTC.